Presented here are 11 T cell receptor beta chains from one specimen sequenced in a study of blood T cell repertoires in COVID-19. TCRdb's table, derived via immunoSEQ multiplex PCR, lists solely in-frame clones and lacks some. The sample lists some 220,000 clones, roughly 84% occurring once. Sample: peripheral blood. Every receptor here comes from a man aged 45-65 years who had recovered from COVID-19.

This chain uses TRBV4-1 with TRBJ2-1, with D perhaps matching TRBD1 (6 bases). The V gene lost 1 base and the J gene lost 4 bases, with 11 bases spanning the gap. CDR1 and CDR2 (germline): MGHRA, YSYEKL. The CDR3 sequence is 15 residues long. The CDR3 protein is CASSQGGQTYNEQFF. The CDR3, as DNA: TGCGCCAGCAGCCAAGGAGGACAGACTTACAATGAGCAGTTCTTC.

The CDR3 region has the DNA TGTGCCAGCAGTTTAAGGAAGGTTCCAGGGGGTGGCTACACCTTC. The encoded protein is CASSLRKVPGGGYTF. The V gene is TRBV28, the J gene TRBJ1-2; 7 bases line up with TRBD1. Germline CDR1 MDHEN, CDR2 SYDVKM. This CDR3 region has 15 residues. V shed 2 bases and J 7 bases; nucleotides not matched to a gene: 10.

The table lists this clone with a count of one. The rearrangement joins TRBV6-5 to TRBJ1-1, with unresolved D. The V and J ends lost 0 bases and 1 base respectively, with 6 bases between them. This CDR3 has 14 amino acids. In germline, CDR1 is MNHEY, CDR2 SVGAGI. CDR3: CASSYSVRNTEAFF. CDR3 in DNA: TGTGCCAGCAGTTACTCAGTGAGGAACACTGAAGCTTTCTTT.

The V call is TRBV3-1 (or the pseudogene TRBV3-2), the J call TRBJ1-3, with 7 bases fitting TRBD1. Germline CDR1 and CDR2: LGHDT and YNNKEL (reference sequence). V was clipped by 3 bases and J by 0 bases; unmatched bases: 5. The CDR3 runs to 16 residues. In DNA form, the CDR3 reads TGTGCCAGCAGCCACTTAACAGGGGTCTCTGGAAACACCATATATTTT. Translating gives CASSHLTGVSGNTIYF.

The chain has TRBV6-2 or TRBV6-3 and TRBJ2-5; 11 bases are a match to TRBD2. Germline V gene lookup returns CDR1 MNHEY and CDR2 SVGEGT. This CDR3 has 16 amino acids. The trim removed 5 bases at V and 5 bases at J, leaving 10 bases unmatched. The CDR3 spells CASSRGLLAGVETQYF. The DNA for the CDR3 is TGTGCCAGCAGTCGAGGCCTACTAGCGGGAGTTGAGACCCAGTACTTC.

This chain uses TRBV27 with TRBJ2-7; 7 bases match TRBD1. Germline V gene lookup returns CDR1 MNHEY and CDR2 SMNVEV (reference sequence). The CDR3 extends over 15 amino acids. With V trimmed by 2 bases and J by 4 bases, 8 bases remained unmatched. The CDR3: CASSLVGTVGYEQYF. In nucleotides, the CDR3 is TGTGCCAGCAGTTTAGTGGGGACAGTAGGATACGAGCAGTACTTC.

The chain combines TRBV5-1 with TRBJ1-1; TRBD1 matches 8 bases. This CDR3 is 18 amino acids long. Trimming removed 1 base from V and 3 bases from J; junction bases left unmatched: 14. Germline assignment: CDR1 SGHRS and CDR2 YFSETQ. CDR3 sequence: CASSLTGGPSTLYTEAFF. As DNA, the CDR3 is TGCGCCAGCAGCTTGACAGGGGGTCCCTCCACCCTGTACACTGAAGCTTTCTTT. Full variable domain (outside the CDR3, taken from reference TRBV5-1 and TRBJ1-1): KAGVTQTPRYLIKTRGQQVTLSCSPISGHRSVSWYQQTPGQGLQFLFEYFSETQRNKGNFPGRFSGRQFSNSRSEMNVSTLELGDSALYLCASSLTGGPSTLYTEAFFGQGTRLTVV.

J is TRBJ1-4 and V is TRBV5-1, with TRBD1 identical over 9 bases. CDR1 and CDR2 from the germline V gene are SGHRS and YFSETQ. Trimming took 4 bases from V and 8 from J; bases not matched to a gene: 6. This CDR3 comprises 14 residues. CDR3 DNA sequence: TGCGCCAGCAGCCTTGGGACAGGGCGAGAAAAACTGTTTTTT. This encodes CASSLGTGREKLFF.

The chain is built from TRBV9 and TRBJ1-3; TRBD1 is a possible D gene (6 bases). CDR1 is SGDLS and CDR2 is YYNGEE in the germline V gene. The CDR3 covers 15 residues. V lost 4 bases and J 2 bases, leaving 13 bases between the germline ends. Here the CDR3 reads CASSTDGGPGNTIYF. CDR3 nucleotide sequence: TGTGCCAGCAGCACAGACGGGGGGCCTGGAAACACCATATATTTT.

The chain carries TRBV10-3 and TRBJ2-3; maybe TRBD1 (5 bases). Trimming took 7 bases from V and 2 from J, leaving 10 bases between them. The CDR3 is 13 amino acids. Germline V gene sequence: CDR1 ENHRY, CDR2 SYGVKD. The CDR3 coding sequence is TGTGCCATCAAGGGTGGGGCCACAGATACGCAGTATTTT. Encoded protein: CAIKGGATDTQYF.

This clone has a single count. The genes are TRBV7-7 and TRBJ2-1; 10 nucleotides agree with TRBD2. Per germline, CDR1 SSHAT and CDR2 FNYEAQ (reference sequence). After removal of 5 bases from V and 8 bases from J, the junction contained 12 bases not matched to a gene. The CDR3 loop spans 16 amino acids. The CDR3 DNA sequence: TGTGCCAGCAGCCCAGGGACAGCGGGAGGGCCCTATGAGCAGTTCTTC. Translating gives CASSPGTAGGPYEQFF. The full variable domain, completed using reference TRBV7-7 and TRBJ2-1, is GAGVSQSPRYKVTKRGQDVTLRCDPISSHATLYWYQQALGQGPEFLTYFNYEAQPDKSGLPSDRFSAERPEGSISTLTIQRTEQRDSAMYRCASSPGTAGGPYEQFFGPGTRLTVL.